The 28 T cell receptor beta chains given below trace back to one sample, sequenced in a study of T cells in Graves' hyperthyroidism and ophthalmopathy (dated 2019 in TCRdb). The library was made by multiplex PCR. The sequencer listed for this sample is Illumina HiSeq 2000. The TCR beta CDR3 regions were amplified from RNA transcripts. For the first round of RT-PCR on the TCR CDR3, the HTBI primer set was used together with the Qiagen OneStep RT-PCR kit. TCRdb trimmed the raw reads at Q25, called clones with MiXCR and kept productive beta chains. Each entry merges the rows of one CDR3 protein and shows their most common DNA and genes. The sample table records about 300,000 distinct CDR3 sequences; roughly 19% of these occur just once. The top ten hold 35% to 40% of the sample. Sequenced material: blood. These TCRs come from a man aged 50 or older with Graves' ophthalmopathy.

This clonotype was seen at least ten times. The chain combines TRBV5-1 with TRBJ1-1; weak D call: TRBD1 (5 bases). The germline V gene encodes CDR1 SGHRS and CDR2 YFSETQ. V lost 0 bases and J 0 bases, leaving 12 bases between the germline ends. The CDR3 extends over 16 amino acids. CDR3 in DNA: TGCGCCAGCAGCTTGGGGCAGGGAGTCATGAACACTGAAGCTTTCTTT. Encoded protein: CASSLGQGVMNTEAFF. The complete variable domain, with remaining parts taken from reference TRBV5-1 and TRBJ1-1, reads KAGVTQTPRYLIKTRGQQVTLSCSPISGHRSVSWYQQTPGQGLQFLFEYFSETQRNKGNFPGRFSGRQFSNSRSEMNVSTLELGDSALYLCASSLGQGVMNTEAFFGQGTRLTVV.

This clonotype was counted between two and nine times. The rearrangement uses TRBV24-1 and TRBJ2-7; perhaps TRBD2 as D (5 bases). The CDR3 has 15 residues. Germline values: CDR1 KGHDR, CDR2 SFDVKD. Trimming stripped 7 bases from V and 2 bases from J, with 17 bases between. The CDR3 DNA sequence: TGTGCCACCAGATTACTCAGAGGGCCCGCCTACGAGCAGTACTTC. This sequence encodes CATRLLRGPAYEQYF.

This clonotype was detected many times. The V and J genes are TRBV20-1 and TRBJ2-7, with 9 bases matching TRBD1. This CDR3 spans 12 amino acids. The V gene end was trimmed by 6 bases and the J gene end by 6 bases; junction bases not matched to a gene: 6. CDR1 and CDR2 (germline): DFQATT, SNEGSKA (reference sequence). The CDR3 nucleotides are TGCAGTGCAGTACAGGGGGCGGGCGAGCAGTACTTC. This translates into CSAVQGAGEQYF.

The rearrangement links TRBV5-1 to TRBJ2-7; 9 nucleotides line up with TRBD1. The germline gives CDR1 SGHRS, CDR2 YFSETQ. V was clipped by 0 bases and J by 3 bases; unmatched bases: 4. The CDR3 is made up of 15 amino acids. The CDR3 reads CASSLDGTGYYEQYF. The CDR3 DNA reads as TGCGCCAGCAGCTTGGATGGGACAGGGTACTACGAGCAGTACTTC.

V gene TRBV5-6 combines with J gene TRBJ1-5, with D tentatively TRBD1 (5 bases). Trimming stripped 4 bases from V and 7 bases from J, with 9 bases between. The CDR3 sequence is 12 residues long. CDR1 and CDR2 (germline): SGHDT, YYEEEE. Written as DNA, the CDR3 is TGTGCCAGCAGCACAGGCGGACAGCCCCAGCATTTT. It yields the protein CASSTGGQPQHF.

The sample holds a few counts of this clonotype. The chain has TRBV30 and TRBJ2-3, with a weak D call TRBD2 (6 bases). The CDR3 extends over 15 amino acids. Germline assignment: CDR1 GTSNPN and CDR2 SVGIG (reference sequence). The V end was cut by 8 bases, the J end by 6 bases, with 24 bases between. The CDR3 spells CALEEDSGRRDTQYF. DNA of the CDR3: TGTGCCCTGGAGGAGGATAGTGGGAGGAGGGATACGCAGTATTTT.

With respect to this clonotype: Given a much more abundant clone one base away, this may be a read error. CDR3 sequence: CASKLAGPGFNEQYF. DNA of the CDR3: TGTGCCAGCAAGCTCGCCGGCCCGGGATTCAATGAGCAGTACTTC. The chain recombines TRBV11-2 with TRBJ2-1; perhaps TRBD2 as D (5 bases). The J call is uncertain, as TRBJ2-7 better fits the DNA end. The CDR3 consists of 15 residues. CDR1 and CDR2 from the germline V gene are SGHAT and FQNNGV.

Many counts were recorded for this clonotype. The V gene is TRBV28, the J gene TRBJ2-7; D uncertain. Germline-derived CDR1 and CDR2 are MDHEN and SYDVKM. Between the trimmed V and J ends, which lost 3 bases and 1 base, there was a span of 19 bases. This CDR3 spans 17 amino acids. The CDR3 sequence: CASSFGSRRSLSYEQYF. DNA for the CDR3: TGTGCCAGCAGTTTCGGTAGTAGGCGCAGCCTTTCCTACGAGCAGTACTTC.

This clonotype was seen repeatedly, ten times or more. V and J are TRBV7-2 and TRBJ2-7; tentative D call: TRBD2 (5 bases). Germline CDR1 is SGHTA and CDR2 is FQGNSA. The V and J ends lost 5 bases and 6 bases respectively, with 17 bases between them. The CDR3 is 14 residues long. CDR3 sequence reads: CASSQWFSGLEQYF. The DNA for the CDR3 is TGTGCCAGCAGCCAGTGGTTCAGCGGCCTCGAGCAGTACTTC.

This clonotype was observed a few times. This CDR3 reads CASSLPSPGELFF. The CDR3 DNA reads TGTGCCAGCAGCTTACCAAGTCCCGGGGAGCTGTTTTTT. The chain uses TRBV13 and TRBJ2-2; unclear D gene. Trimming removed 2 bases from V and 6 bases from J, with 7 bases in between. Germline CDR1 reads PRHDT; CDR2 reads FYEKMQ (reference sequence). CDR3 length: 13 amino acids.

This clonotype was seen only once. The chain joins TRBV24-1 to TRBJ2-1; the D call may be TRBD1 or TRBD2 (5 bases each). From germline, CDR1 is KGHDR and CDR2 SFDVKD. This CDR3 spans 13 amino acids. Trimming removed 5 bases at V and 6 bases at J, with 10 bases between. As DNA, the CDR3 is TGTGCCACCAGTGTCCCGGGGACCAATGAGCAGTTCTTC. It translates to CATSVPGTNEQFF.

Ten or more counts support this clonotype. This CDR3 is CASSSPFVREETQYF. The CDR3 DNA is TGTGCCAGCAGCTCACCTTTCGTCCGAGAAGAGACCCAGTACTTC. The gene calls are TRBV7-6 and TRBJ2-5; D is uncertain. V was shortened by 4 bases and J by 3 bases, with 15 bases between the two germline ends. CDR1 SGHVS and CDR2 FNYEAQ come from the germline V gene. There are 15 residues in the CDR3. Variable domain in full (rest from reference TRBV7-6 and TRBJ2-5): GAGVSQSPRYKVTKRGQDVALRCDPISGHVSLYWYRQALGQGPEFLTYFNYEAQQDKSGLPNDRFSAERPEGSISTLTIQRTEQRDSAMYRCASSSPFVREETQYFGPGTRLLVL.

This clonotype was seen many times. This sequence joins TRBV6-5 and TRBJ1-5; the D is unclear. Germline values: CDR1 MNHEY, CDR2 SVGAGI. V lost 2 bases and J 4 bases, leaving 6 bases between the germline ends. The CDR3 runs to 13 residues. CDR3 sequence: CASSYRGNQPQHF. The CDR3 DNA sequence: TGTGCCAGCAGTTACCGAGGGAATCAGCCCCAGCATTTT.

This clonotype was picked up a small number of times. The J gene is TRBJ2-6, the V gene TRBV3-1; D perhaps matches TRBD2 (6 bases). This CDR3 is built from 18 residues. V was pared by 1 base and J by 1 base, with 14 bases between. Germline values: CDR1 LGHDT, CDR2 YNNKEL (reference sequence). CDR3 sequence (DNA): TGTGCCAGCAGCCAAGCCGAAGGAGGGGTTTCTGGGGCCAACGTCCTGACTTTC. As protein: CASSQAEGGVSGANVLTF. Using reference TRBV3-1 and TRBJ2-6 for the parts outside the CDR3, the full variable domain is DTAVSQTPKYLVTQMGNDKSIKCEQNLGHDTMYWYKQDSKKFLKIMFSYNNKELIINETVPNRFSPKSPDKAHLNLHINSLELGDSAVYFCASSQAEGGVSGANVLTFGAGSRLTVL.

Many counts were recorded for this clonotype. This chain connects TRBV5-1 to TRBJ2-1; 9 bases match TRBD1. The germline gives CDR1 SGHRS, CDR2 YFSETQ. The CDR3 is 16 amino acids. Germline trimming cut 4 bases from V and 9 bases from J; bases unmatched to any gene: 14. The DNA for the CDR3 is TGCGCCAGCAGCCAAAATACAGGGGGCGTAGGGGTTGAGCAGTTCTTC. Translation: CASSQNTGGVGVEQFF.

The table lists this clonotype with a few counts. A read error may explain this, as a much larger clone is one base away. This sequence joins TRBV6-5 and TRBJ2-7; 12 nucleotides match TRBD2. The CDR3 sequence is 16 residues long. Germline V CDR1 and CDR2: MNHEY, SVGAGI. The CDR3 protein is CASVELAGGGAYEQHF. The CDR3 coding sequence is TGTGCCAGCGTTGAACTAGCGGGAGGAGGGGCCTACGAGCAGCACTTC.

The rearrangement links TRBV7-9 to TRBJ1-4; unclear D gene. Germline loops: CDR1 SEHNR, CDR2 FQNEAQ (reference sequence). This CDR3 has 15 amino acids. V lost 2 bases, J lost 7 bases, and 14 bases lay in between. The CDR3 DNA sequence: TGTGCCAGCAGCTTAACCGGGGTGAGAGGTGAAAAACTGTTTTTT. Translation: CASSLTGVRGEKLFF.

This chain uses TRBV29-1 with TRBJ2-2; 8 bases agree with TRBD1. V shed 6 bases, J shed 1 base, and the junction held 13 bases outside the gene matches. CDR1 and CDR2 (germline): SQVTM, ANQGSEA. The length of the CDR3 is 17 residues. CDR3 amino acids: CSVYEKKGQGNTGELFF. CDR3 DNA sequence: TGCAGCGTCTATGAAAAAAAAGGACAGGGGAACACCGGGGAGCTGTTTTTT.

The table lists this clonotype with a few counts. The chain has TRBV6-1 and TRBJ1-6; 8 positions agree with TRBD1. Germline CDR1 reads MNHNS; CDR2 reads SASEGT. The V gene end was trimmed by 4 bases and the J gene end by 10 bases; junction bases not matched to a gene: 3. The CDR3 totals 13 residues. The CDR3 spells CASSGQGKSPLHF. The CDR3 DNA is TGTGCCAGCAGTGGACAGGGGAAATCACCCCTCCACTTT.

This clonotype was recorded a few times. The chain employs TRBV5-1 and TRBJ2-3, with D tentatively TRBD2 (5 bases). The CDR3 has 13 amino acids. The germline CDR1 and CDR2 sequences are SGHRS and YFSETQ. V was trimmed by 3 bases and J by 5 bases, leaving 10 bases between them. The CDR3 sequence is CASSSRTEDTQYF. The CDR3 coding sequence is TGCGCCAGCAGCTCTCGGACTGAAGATACGCAGTATTTT.

In nucleotides, the CDR3 is TGCGCCAGCAGCTTGGACGGGACTGCTGACAAAAACATTCAGTACTTC. It specifies CASSLDGTADKNIQYF. The genes are TRBV5-1 and TRBJ2-4, with D tentatively TRBD2 (6 bases). Germline CDR1 SGHRS, CDR2 YFSETQ. With 0 bases removed from V and 3 bases from J, the gap between germline ends came to 13 bases. The CDR3 contains 16 residues.

The V and J genes are TRBV3-1 and TRBJ1-5, with 7 bases that match TRBD1. With V trimmed by 1 base and J by 7 bases, 4 bases remained unmatched. Germline V CDR1 and CDR2: LGHDT, YNNKEL (reference sequence). This CDR3 has 14 residues. This CDR3 is CASSQGSGGQPQHF. The CDR3, as DNA: TGTGCCAGCAGCCAAGGGTCAGGGGGGCAGCCCCAGCATTTT.

Details on this clonotype: This may come from a read error, since a much larger clone is one base off. The gene calls are TRBV20-1 and TRBJ1-1; D is uncertain. The CDR3 length is 14 residues. The V gene's germline CDR1 is DFQATT and CDR2 SNEGSKA (reference sequence). Trimming stripped 5 bases from V and 4 bases from J, with 17 bases between. The CDR3 DNA is TGCAGTGCTCGCTCGACCCGGGTCGGCACTGAAGCTTTCTTT. Protein product: CSARSTRVGTEAFF.

The chain joins TRBV28 to TRBJ2-7; D remains ambiguous. The V gene lost 5 bases and the J gene lost 2 bases, with 13 bases spanning the gap. This CDR3 spans 14 amino acids. The germline V gene has CDR1 MDHEN and CDR2 SYDVKM. The CDR3 region is CASSHPSLTYEQYF. DNA of the CDR3: TGTGCCAGCAGTCACCCCAGCTTGACCTACGAGCAGTACTTC.

This clonotype was observed at least ten times. The rearrangement links TRBV11-2 to TRBJ2-3; D is undetermined. CDR3 length: 12 residues. V was trimmed by 6 bases and J by 3 bases, leaving 7 bases between them. From germline, CDR1 is SGHAT and CDR2 FQNNGV. The CDR3: CASSMGTDTQYF. CDR3 DNA sequence: TGTGCCAGCAGTATGGGAACAGATACGCAGTATTTT.

Only one count was recorded for this clonotype. Compared with germline, one end of the junction differs, possibly owing to a read error. The chain couples TRBV6-5 to TRBJ1-2; D gene ambiguous. From germline, CDR1 is MNHEY and CDR2 SVGAGI. This CDR3 has 13 residues. The CDR3 sequence: CASSYSRSYAYTF. CDR3 nucleotides: TGTGCCAGCAGTTACTCGAGATCCTATGCCTACACCTTC.

V is TRBV30 and J is TRBJ1-1, with no clear D. The germline CDR1 and CDR2 sequences are GTSNPN and SVGIG (reference sequence). CDR3 length: 15 residues. The ends were cut back, 0 bases at V and 10 bases at J, with 21 bases in the middle. CDR3 DNA: TGTGCCTGGAGTGTACGGTCGGGGTCCTCAGTTGGAGCTTTCTTT. It is translated as CAWSVRSGSSVGAFF.

Concerning this clonotype itself: Germline and junction disagree at one end, which may indicate a read error. This chain connects TRBV19 to TRBJ1-1; possibly TRBD1 for D (6 bases). This CDR3 comprises 15 residues. Germline CDR1 LNHDA, CDR2 SQIVND (reference sequence). The CDR3 DNA reads as TGTGCCAGTAGTATTGGGGGCAGTATGAACACTGAAGCTTCCTTT. This encodes CASSIGGSMNTEASF.